Sequencing of this TCR beta chain was carried out in a study of blood T cell repertoires in COVID-19. Across the whole study: There were acute and convalescent COVID-19 samples, and they came from the United States, Italy and Spain. In each case, the material was cDNA or gDNA derived from T cells, B-cell-depleted T cells, or PBMCs.

The CDR3 length is 11 residues. The V end lost 5 bases, the J end lost 5 bases, and 7 bases lay between the germline ends. The germline CDR1 and CDR2 sequences are PRHDT and FYEKMQ (reference sequence). This clone was found a few times. Clones were read by immunoSEQ multiplex PCR, and TCRdb kept only the in-frame ones, dropping some. The table records 250,000 to 300,000 clones, about 86% of them present only once. This receptor was identified in a young man with active or convalescent COVID-19. The chain employs TRBV13 and TRBJ2-7; D remains ambiguous. Sample: peripheral blood. CDR3 residues: CASSPLHEQYF. For the CDR3, the DNA is TGTGCCAGCAGCCCCCTCCACGAGCAGTACTTC.